Listed below are T cell receptor beta chains from one sample, sequenced in a study of STAT5B mutations in CD4+ large granular lymphocyte leukemia. This table comes from immunoSEQ multiplex PCR, and its TCRdb copy is limited to in-frame clones, with some not included. The sample yields approximately 5,900 clones, under 80% seen once. Material: PBMCs. The receptor source for this set is a man of 80 years or more with CD4+ T-cell large granular lymphocyte leukemia. CDR3s include the opening cysteine and the closing phenylalanine or tryptophan. Fields, in order: V gene, J gene, D gene, CDR3 length, clone size, CDR3 DNA, CDR3 protein. D genes are given only for firm matches. Expanded clones get a size class; other rows say once, few or many, or leave the size out.

v_gene: TRBV5-6
j_gene: TRBJ1-1
d_gene: TRBD1
len: 16
abundance: .
CDR3nt: TGTGCCAGCAGCTACCATGACAGGGCCATGAACACTGAAGCTTTCTTT
CDR3aa: CASSYHDRAMNTEAFF

v_gene: TRBV5-1
j_gene: TRBJ1-1
d_gene: .
len: 13
abundance: .
CDR3nt: TGCGCCAGCAGTAACGAACAGGGAAATGAAGCTTTCTTT
CDR3aa: CASSNEQGNEAFF

v_gene: TRBV28
j_gene: TRBJ2-1
d_gene: .
len: 13
abundance: .
CDR3nt: TGTGCCAGCAGTTTAGCACTATTAAATGAGCAGTTCTTC
CDR3aa: CASSLALLNEQFF

v_gene: TRBV4-1
j_gene: TRBJ1-4
d_gene: .
len: 20
abundance: .
CDR3nt: TGCGCCAGCAGCCCGCCGGTGGGGGGCCAAATTATTGCAACTAATGAAAAACTGTTTTTT
CDR3aa: CASSPPVGGQIIATNEKLFF

v_gene: TRBV27
j_gene: TRBJ1-2
d_gene: .
len: 15
abundance: .
CDR3nt: TGTGCCAGCAGTTTTCTTTCCGGGACCCACTATGGCTACACCTTC
CDR3aa: CASSFLSGTHYGYTF

v_gene: TRBV19
j_gene: TRBJ2-1
d_gene: .
len: 15
abundance: .
CDR3nt: TGTGCCAGTAGTACTACAGGGTTCTCCTACAATGAGCAGTTCTTC
CDR3aa: CASSTTGFSYNEQFF

v_gene: TRBV7-9
j_gene: TRBJ2-7
d_gene: TRBD1
len: 14
abundance: .
CDR3nt: TGTGCCAGCAGCTCAAGCGGACAGGGGGCATCGCAGTACTTC
CDR3aa: CASSSSGQGASQYF

v_gene: TRBV9
j_gene: TRBJ2-7
d_gene: .
len: 14
abundance: .
CDR3nt: TGTGCCAGCCCAACTGCCCCTGGGACCTACGAGCAGTACTTC
CDR3aa: CASPTAPGTYEQYF

v_gene: TRBV4-1
j_gene: TRBJ2-7
d_gene: .
len: 14
abundance: once
CDR3nt: TGCGCCAGCAGCCAAGGGACTGCACACCACGAGCAGTACTTC
CDR3aa: CASSQGTAHHEQYF

v_gene: TRBV30
j_gene: TRBJ2-1
d_gene: TRBD2
len: 15
abundance: .
CDR3nt: TGTGCCTGGCGGGGGGGTAGGAGCTCCTACAATGAGCAGTTCTTC
CDR3aa: CAWRGGRSSYNEQFF

v_gene: TRBV11-1
j_gene: TRBJ1-2
d_gene: .
len: 15
abundance: medium-sized
CDR3nt: TGTGCCAGCAGCTTAGAGGGGCCGAGGGGGATTGGCTACACCTTC
CDR3aa: CASSLEGPRGIGYTF

v_gene: TRBV9
j_gene: TRBJ2-7
d_gene: .
len: 15
abundance: .
CDR3nt: TGTGCCAGCAGCGTAGGAAGGGACGGATTATACGAGCAGTACTTC
CDR3aa: CASSVGRDGLYEQYF

v_gene: TRBV19
j_gene: TRBJ2-1
d_gene: .
len: 14
abundance: medium-sized
CDR3nt: TGTGCCAGTAGTACCCTCCATTTTGACAATGAGCAGTTCTTC
CDR3aa: CASSTLHFDNEQFF

v_gene: TRBV11-2
j_gene: TRBJ2-5
d_gene: TRBD2
len: 18
abundance: .
CDR3nt: TGTGCCAGCAGCGTCCAATTCCTCTCTAGCGGGAGCGGGGGGACCCAGTACTTC
CDR3aa: CASSVQFLSSGSGGTQYF

v_gene: TRBV10-1
j_gene: TRBJ2-7
d_gene: TRBD1
len: 12
abundance: .
CDR3nt: TGCGCCAGCAGTTTAACAGGGGTAAAGCAGTACTTC
CDR3aa: CASSLTGVKQYF

v_gene: TRBV7-3
j_gene: TRBJ1-1
d_gene: .
len: 15
abundance: .
CDR3nt: TGTGCCAGCAGCTTAAACGTTGGGCAGAACACTGAAGCTTTCTTT
CDR3aa: CASSLNVGQNTEAFF

v_gene: TRBV6-6
j_gene: TRBJ2-7
d_gene: .
len: 14
abundance: .
CDR3nt: TGTGCCAGCCACCCCCAGGGGGGCCTTAATGAGCAGTACTTC
CDR3aa: CASHPQGGLNEQYF

v_gene: TRBV7-2
j_gene: TRBJ1-4
d_gene: .
len: 14
abundance: .
CDR3nt: TGTGCCAGCAGCTTAGAGGCCCCCTCTGAAAAACTGTTTTTT
CDR3aa: CASSLEAPSEKLFF

v_gene: TRBV4-1
j_gene: TRBJ1-6
d_gene: .
len: 12
abundance: .
CDR3nt: TGCGCCAGCAGCCAGGTAAATTCACCCCTCCACTTT
CDR3aa: CASSQVNSPLHF

v_gene: TRBV27
j_gene: TRBJ1-2
d_gene: TRBD1
len: 13
abundance: .
CDR3nt: TGTGCCAGTTCTCCAGACAGGGACTATGGCTACACCTTC
CDR3aa: CASSPDRDYGYTF

v_gene: TRBV7-9
j_gene: TRBJ1-1
d_gene: .
len: 13
abundance: once
CDR3nt: TGTGCCAGCAGCTTAGGGACAGCGACTGAAGCTTTCTTT
CDR3aa: CASSLGTATEAFF

v_gene: TRBV11-2
j_gene: TRBJ1-3
d_gene: .
len: 16
abundance: .
CDR3nt: TGTGCCAGCAGCTCTACAGCCCGGAGCTCTGGAAACACCATATATTTT
CDR3aa: CASSSTARSSGNTIYF

v_gene: TRBV7-8
j_gene: TRBJ2-1
d_gene: .
len: 16
abundance: .
CDR3nt: TGTGCCAGCAGCCAGGGTTCCCAAGCCCGTAGCTATGAGCAGTTCTTC
CDR3aa: CASSQGSQARSYEQFF

v_gene: TRBV2
j_gene: TRBJ2-7
d_gene: .
len: 14
abundance: once
CDR3nt: TGTGCCAGCAGTCTGCGACTGAGCTCCTACGAGCAGTACTTC
CDR3aa: CASSLRLSSYEQYF

v_gene: TRBV27
j_gene: TRBJ2-1
d_gene: .
len: 12
abundance: .
CDR3nt: TGTGCCAGCAGCCCTCTAGGGAATGAGCAGTTCTTC
CDR3aa: CASSPLGNEQFF